The T cell receptor beta chain under discussion was sequenced for a study of T cell responses to AZD1222 COVID-19 vaccine. The ends lost 4 bases at V and 6 bases at J; junction bases unmatched: 6. Germline CDR1 LNHDA, CDR2 SQIVND (reference sequence). The CDR3 is 14 amino acids. The assay was immunoSEQ multiplex PCR, and TCRdb's table has in-frame clones only and misses some. The sample holds just under 85,000 clones, 70% to 90% seen once. Note on this clone: Its cognate antigen is unknown.

Overall study findings and caveats: Clonal diversity was possibly underestimated; the donors were predominantly white British and more often female. Among vaccine-associated CD4 TCRs, coverage spanned spike, with dominance at 160-218 and 743-854. At baseline, just a handful of AZD1222 recipients tested seropositive. Sampled repertoires all dated from after the peak T cell response.

The specimen comprised peripheral blood, sampled on day 0 of AZD1222 vaccination. The receptor was isolated from an adult in good health. This chain links TRBV19 with TRBJ2-1, with TRBD1 matching 7 bases. The CDR3 nucleotides are TGTGCCAGTAGTACCGCGGACAGGTTCAATGAGCAGTTCTTC. It encodes CASSTADRFNEQFF.